This T cell receptor (beta chain) was sequenced in a study of blood T cell repertoires in COVID-19. Study background: Acute-phase and convalescent COVID-19 samples originated in the United States, Italy and Spain.

The authors' processing: By means of reference gene primer amplification, nucleated cell counts were estimated. The repertoire was sequenced with immunoSEQ multiplex PCR; TCRdb's copy has only in-frame clones and lacks some. D and trimming come from the DNA, and the V and J calls and clone size come from that table. The sample shows roughly 250,000 clones, 80% to 90% of them seen only once. Germline-derived CDR1 and CDR2 are GTSNPN and SVGIG (reference sequence). This CDR3 region has 13 residues. Trimming at V came to 3 bases and at J to 8 bases, leaving 7 bases not matched to a gene. The TCR originated in a middle-aged man with acute or convalescent COVID-19. The chain recombines TRBV30 with TRBJ1-2, with 9 positions matching TRBD1. The sample comprised peripheral blood. In DNA, the CDR3 is TGTGCCTGGAGGGACAGGGGTTATCTGGGCTACACCTTC. It encodes CAWRDRGYLGYTF.